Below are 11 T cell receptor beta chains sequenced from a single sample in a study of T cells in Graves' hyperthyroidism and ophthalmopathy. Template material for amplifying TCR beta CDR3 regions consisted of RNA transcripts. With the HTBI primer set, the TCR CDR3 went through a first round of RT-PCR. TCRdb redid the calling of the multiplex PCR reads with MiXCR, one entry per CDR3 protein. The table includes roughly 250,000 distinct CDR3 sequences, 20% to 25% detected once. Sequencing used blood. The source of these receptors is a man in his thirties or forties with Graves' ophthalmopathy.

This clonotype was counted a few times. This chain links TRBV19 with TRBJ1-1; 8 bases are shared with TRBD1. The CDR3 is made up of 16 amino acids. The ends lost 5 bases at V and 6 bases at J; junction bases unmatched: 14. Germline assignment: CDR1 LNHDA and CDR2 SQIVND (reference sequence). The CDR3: CASSGITDRAGAEAFF. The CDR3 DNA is TGTGCCAGTAGTGGCATCACGGACAGGGCTGGGGCTGAAGCTTTCTTT. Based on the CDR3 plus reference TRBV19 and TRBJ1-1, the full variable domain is DGGITQSPKYLFRKEGQNVTLSCEQNLNHDAMYWYRQDPGQGLRLIYYSQIVNDFQKGDIAEGYSVSREKKESFPLTVTSAQKNPTAFYLCASSGITDRAGAEAFFGQGTRLTVV.

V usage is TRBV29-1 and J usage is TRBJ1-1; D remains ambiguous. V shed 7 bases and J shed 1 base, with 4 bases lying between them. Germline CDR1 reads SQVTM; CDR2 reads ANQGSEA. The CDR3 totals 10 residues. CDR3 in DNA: TGCAGCGGGGGGAACACTGAAGCTTTCTTT. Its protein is CSGGNTEAFF.

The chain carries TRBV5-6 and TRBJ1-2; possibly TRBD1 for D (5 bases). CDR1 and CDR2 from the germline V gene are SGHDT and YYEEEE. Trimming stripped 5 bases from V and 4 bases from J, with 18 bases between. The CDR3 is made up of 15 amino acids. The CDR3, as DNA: TGTGCCAGCAGACCTACAGGTTTCGGAACCTATGGCTACACCTTC. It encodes CASRPTGFGTYGYTF.

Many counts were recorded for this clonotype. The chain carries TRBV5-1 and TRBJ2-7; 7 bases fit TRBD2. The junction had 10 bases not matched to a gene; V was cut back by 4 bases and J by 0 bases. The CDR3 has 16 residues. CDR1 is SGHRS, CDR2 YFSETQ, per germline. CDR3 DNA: TGCGCCAGCAGCGGGTCACTAGCGAGGAGCTCCTACGAGCAGTACTTC. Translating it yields CASSGSLARSSYEQYF.

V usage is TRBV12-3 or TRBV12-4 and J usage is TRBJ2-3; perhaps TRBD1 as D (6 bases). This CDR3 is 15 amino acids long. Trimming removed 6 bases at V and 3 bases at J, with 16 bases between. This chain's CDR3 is CASRSGQWVTDTQYF. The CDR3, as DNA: TGTGCCAGCAGGTCTGGACAGTGGGTAACAGATACGCAGTATTTT.

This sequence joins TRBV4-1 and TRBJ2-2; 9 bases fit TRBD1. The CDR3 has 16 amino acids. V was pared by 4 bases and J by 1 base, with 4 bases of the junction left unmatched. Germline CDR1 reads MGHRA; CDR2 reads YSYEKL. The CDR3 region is CASSRGTGQNTGELFF. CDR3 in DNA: TGCGCCAGCAGCCGGGGGACAGGGCAGAACACCGGGGAGCTGTTTTTT.

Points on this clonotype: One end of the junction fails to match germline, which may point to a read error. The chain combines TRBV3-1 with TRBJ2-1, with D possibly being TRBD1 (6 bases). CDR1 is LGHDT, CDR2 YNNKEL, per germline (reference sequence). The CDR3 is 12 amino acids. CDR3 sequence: CAISSTGNEQFF. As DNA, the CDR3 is TGTGCCATCAGCAGCACAGGGAACGAGCAGTTCTTC.

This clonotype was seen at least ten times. In DNA form, the CDR3 reads TGTGCCAGCAGACAGGGAGTGGGTTCACCCCTCCACTTT. This gives the protein CASRQGVGSPLHF. The J gene is TRBJ1-6, the V gene TRBV28; the D gene is possibly TRBD1 (6 bases). V shed 6 bases and J shed 9 bases, with 12 bases lying between them. Looked up from germline, CDR1 is MDHEN and CDR2 is SYDVKM. CDR3 size: 13 residues.

The DNA for the CDR3 is TGTGCCTGGAGACGCCGGGACATGCAGACCCAGTACTTC. Protein sequence: CAWRRRDMQTQYF. The chain links TRBV30 to TRBJ2-5; D might be TRBD1 (6 bases). The germline V gene encodes CDR1 GTSNPN and CDR2 SVGIG (reference sequence). This CDR3 is built from 13 residues. Trimming shortened V by 3 bases and J by 6 bases, and 14 bases separated the two germline ends.

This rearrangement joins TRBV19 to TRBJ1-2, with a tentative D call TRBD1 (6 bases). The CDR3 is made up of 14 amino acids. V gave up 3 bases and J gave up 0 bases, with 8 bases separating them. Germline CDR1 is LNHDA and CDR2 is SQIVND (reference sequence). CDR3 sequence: CASSIDRSNYGYTF. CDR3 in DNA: TGTGCCAGTAGTATTGACAGGTCTAACTATGGCTACACCTTC.

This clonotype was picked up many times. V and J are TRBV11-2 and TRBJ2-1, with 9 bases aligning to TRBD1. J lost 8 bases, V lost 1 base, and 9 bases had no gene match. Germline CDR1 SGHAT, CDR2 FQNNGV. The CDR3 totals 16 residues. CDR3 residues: CASSLGSGQGYHEQFF. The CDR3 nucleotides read TGTGCCAGCAGCTTAGGTTCGGGACAGGGCTATCATGAGCAGTTCTTC.